These 4 T cell receptor beta chains came from one sample sequenced in a study of shared clonotypes between healthy human individuals (TCRdb year 2020). Receptor amplification or capture employed the immunoSEQ multiplex PCR assay. TCRdb provides this immuneACCESS table in a form limited to in-frame rearrangements. Some clones are lacking; in checked studies, under half of them reflect an unresolved V gene, and why the rest are absent is not known. This sample holds hundreds of thousands of clones; 74% were observed only once. The biggest ten clones account for 1.5% to 2% of the sample. Sequencing used memory CD4+ T cells sorted from blood. The sample's cell subset or site label is to be understood as: CD45RA-negative fraction. Receptors were obtained from a woman in her twenties or thirties in good health.

This sequence joins TRBV18 and TRBJ1-2; 8 nucleotides align to TRBD1. There are 16 residues in the CDR3. Per the germline V gene, CDR1 is KGHSH and CDR2 is LQKENI. V shed 2 bases, J shed 7 bases, and the junction held 12 bases outside the gene matches. The CDR3 coding sequence is TGTGCCAGCTCACCATTGGACAGGGCGACGTCGGGTGGCTACACCTTC. Amino acids: CASSPLDRATSGGYTF.

This chain joins TRBV4-1 and TRBJ2-2, with 11 bases lining up with TRBD2. The CDR3 covers 16 residues. The V gene's germline CDR1 is MGHRA and CDR2 YSYEKL. The V segment lost 4 bases and the J segment 6 bases; nucleotides outside the gene matches: 7. Here the CDR3 DNA reads TGCGCCAGCAGCCGCTTAGCGGGAGGGCCTTCCGGGGAGCTGTTTTTT. Its translation: CASSRLAGGPSGELFF.

J is TRBJ2-3 and V is TRBV28; 8 bases fit TRBD2. The CDR3 length is 16 residues. Germline V gene sequence: CDR1 MDHEN, CDR2 SYDVKM. V lost 4 bases, J lost 4 bases, and 10 bases stayed unmatched. Here the CDR3 DNA reads TGTGCCAGCAGTTCTCTGGGTCTAGCGGGCTCAGATACGCAGTATTTT. The encoded protein is CASSSLGLAGSDTQYF.

In this sample, this clone turned up a few times. The V call is TRBV6-5, the J call TRBJ2-3, with 9 bases aligning to TRBD1. V trimming: 11 bases; J trimming: 4 bases; junction bases outside the gene matches: 10. Germline-derived CDR1 and CDR2 are MNHEY and SVGAGI. The CDR3 is made up of 14 amino acids. CDR3 protein: CASRRDRDADTQYF. CDR3 DNA sequence: TGTGCCTCCCGCCGGGACAGGGATGCAGATACGCAGTATTTT.